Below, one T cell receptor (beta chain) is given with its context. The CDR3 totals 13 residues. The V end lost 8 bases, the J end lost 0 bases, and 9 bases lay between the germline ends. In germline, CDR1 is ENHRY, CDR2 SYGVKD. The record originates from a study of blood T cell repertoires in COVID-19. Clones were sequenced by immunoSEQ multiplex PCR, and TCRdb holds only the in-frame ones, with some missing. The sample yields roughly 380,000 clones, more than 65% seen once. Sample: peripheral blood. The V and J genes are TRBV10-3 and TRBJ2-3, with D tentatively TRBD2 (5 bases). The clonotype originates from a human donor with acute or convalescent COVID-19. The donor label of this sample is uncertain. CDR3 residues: CAIAGTSTDTQYF. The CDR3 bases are TGTGCCATCGCGGGCACTAGCACAGATACGCAGTATTTT.